This T cell receptor (beta chain) stems from a study of monozygotic twins with inflammatory bowel disease. TCRdb processed the 5' RACE reads again and assigns one entry to each CDR3 protein, with no DNA. This repertoire includes approximately 400,000 distinct CDR3 sequences. Per germline, CDR1 SEHNR and CDR2 FQNEAQ (reference sequence). This CDR3 contains 15 residues. This clonotype was obtained from a human donor with ulcerative colitis or Crohn's disease, or a healthy co-twin of an affected twin (not recorded which). Material: blood. The chain carries TRBV7-9 and TRBJ1-2; the D gene TCRdb calls, TRBD1, cannot be checked with no DNA. CDR3 protein: CASSWGQPVSGGYTF.